What follows is one T cell receptor (beta chain) and its context. Its specificity is not known. Germline CDR1 reads LNHDA; CDR2 reads SQIVND (reference sequence). The CDR3 consists of 13 residues. V lost 8 bases and J lost 5; bases outside the gene matches: 4. The Oncomine TCR Beta short-read assay generated sequence data from the DNA of cultured CD4+ T cells. Genomic DNA was drawn out of CD4+ T cells grown in culture. TCRdb ran MiXCR on the PCR reads and lists one entry per CDR3 protein. The sample lists more than 9,000 distinct CDR3 sequences; approximately 34% were seen once. This specimen comes from a study of vaccination and CD4 T cells after COVID-19. Study summary: The cells were exposed to overlapping spike peptides originating from SARS-CoV-2, HCoV-NL63, HCoV-OC43 and HCoV-229E for stimulation.

Overall study results and limits: SARS-CoV-2-reactive clonotypes showed a nonsignificant median rise from 21 to 38.

Indicated treatment: roughly 11-day PBMC culture with coronavirus spike peptide pools or control peptides (ViraFEST assay). Ahead of the COVID-19 pandemic (2011-2018), the CD4+ T cells of the unexposed donor were collected. Specimen: CD4+ T cells from blood, cultured in vitro. The rearrangement joins TRBV19 to TRBJ2-2, with 8 bases fitting TRBD1. The clonotype was recovered from a human donor in good health. CDR3 nucleotide sequence: TGTGCCAGTTCGGACAGGGCTACCGGGGAGCTGTTTTTT. Translating it yields CASSDRATGELFF.